This TCR beta chain is from a study of blood T cells in healthy people across ages. It was with a sample-barcoded 5' primer and a J-beta primer mix that a second PCR of roughly 7 to 11 cycles was run. Using its own MiXCR run on the 5' RACE reads, TCRdb lists one record per CDR3 protein. This table holds approximately 850,000 distinct CDR3 sequences, under 45% found once. CDR3 length: 15 amino acids. CDR1 is MDHEN and CDR2 is SYDVKM in the germline V gene. Each donor was a healthy Caucasian individual from Russia, aged 6 to 90. This sequence joins TRBV28 and TRBJ2-4; the D is unclear. The J call may be faulty, since TRBJ2-7 better matches the DNA end. The sequenced sample was blood. The receptor was isolated from a man aged 55 to 69 in good health. CDR3 nucleotides: TGTGCCAGCAGTTCCCCAGACACCGCCAGGTACGAGCAGTACTTC. Translating it yields CASSSPDTARYEQYF.